One and the same sample provided the 27 T cell receptor beta chains below, sequenced in a study of T cell responses to AZD1222 COVID-19 vaccine. Only in-frame clones appear in the TCRdb table, and some are missing; sequencing was by immunoSEQ multiplex PCR. Of roughly 100,000 clones in the sample, 86% are singletons; the top ten hold roughly 3.3%. The sequences come from peripheral blood, collected 28 days after the second dose of the MenACWY control vaccine. These receptors were collected from an adult who received the MenACWY meningococcal vaccine as a control.

The chain uses TRBV3-1 (or the pseudogene TRBV3-2) and TRBJ2-7; 11 bases match TRBD2. This CDR3 has 16 amino acids. Germline loops: CDR1 LGHDT, CDR2 YNNKEL (reference sequence). Losses at the gene ends were 1 base for V and 0 bases for J; bases not matched to a gene: 2. The CDR3 reads CASSQGLAGNSYEQYF. CDR3 coding DNA: TGTGCCAGCAGCCAAGGACTAGCGGGGAACTCCTACGAGCAGTACTTC.

This clone was seen just once. The chain joins TRBV28 to TRBJ2-5, with 8 bases aligning to TRBD2. The CDR3 covers 16 residues. CDR1 and CDR2 (germline): MDHEN, SYDVKM. Trimming at V came to 6 bases and at J to 5 bases, leaving 14 bases not matched to a gene. The CDR3 nucleotides are TGTGCCAGCAGCCAGAGGATCGGGGGGGCAGCGGAGACCCAGTACTTC. Translation: CASSQRIGGAAETQYF. The full variable domain, rest sourced from reference TRBV28 and TRBJ2-5, is DVKVTQSSRYLVKRTGEKVFLECVQDMDHENMFWYRQDPGLGLRLIYFSYDVKMKEKGDIPEGYSVSREKKERFSLILESASTNQTSMYLCASSQRIGGAAETQYFGPGTRLLVL.

This clone was observed once. The chain has TRBV7-2 and TRBJ2-7, with D perhaps given as TRBD1 or TRBD2 (5 bases each). This CDR3 spans 15 amino acids. Germline CDR1 is SGHTA and CDR2 is FQGNSA. V was shortened by 5 bases and J by 1 base, with 15 bases between the two germline ends. This chain's CDR3 is CASSLDGAGSYEQYF. Here the CDR3 DNA reads TGTGCCAGCAGCCTTGACGGGGCAGGGTCCTACGAGCAGTACTTC.

The V gene is TRBV11-3, the J gene TRBJ2-2; D gene ambiguous. The CDR3 contains 14 residues. Per germline, CDR1 SGHNT and CDR2 YENEEA. V lost 6 bases and J lost 4, with 12 bases in between. CDR3 residues: CASRLRSGTGELFF. CDR3 sequence (DNA): TGTGCCAGCAGGCTCCGGTCCGGCACCGGGGAGCTGTTTTTT.

The chain links TRBV7-9 to TRBJ1-1; D gene uncertain. V gave up 5 bases and J gave up 1 base, with 5 bases separating them. The CDR3 contains 12 residues. Germline CDR1 is SEHNR and CDR2 is FQNEAQ (reference sequence). The CDR3 reads CASSLTNTEAFF. The CDR3, as DNA: TGTGCCAGCAGCCTGACGAACACTGAAGCTTTCTTT.

This chain joins TRBV5-4 and TRBJ1-3; 7 bases line up with TRBD1. The CDR3 is 13 residues long. The V and J ends lost 4 bases and 4 bases, in that order; junction bases with no gene match: 2. CDR1 and CDR2 (germline): SGHNT, YYREEE (reference sequence). CDR3 residues: CASSRDSGNTIYF. The CDR3 DNA sequence: TGTGCCAGCAGCAGGGACAGCGGAAACACCATATATTTT.

V usage is TRBV5-4 and J usage is TRBJ2-1, with 11 bases identical to TRBD1. Germline V gene data show CDR1 as SGHNT and CDR2 as YYREEE (reference sequence). V was clipped by 3 bases and J by 4 bases; unmatched bases: 6. This CDR3 region has 16 residues. CDR3 residues: CASSSHGQGAYNEQFF. The DNA for the CDR3 is TGTGCCAGCAGCTCACACGGACAGGGGGCGTACAATGAGCAGTTCTTC.

The rearrangement uses TRBV19 and TRBJ2-3; 12 bases fit TRBD2. The ends lost 5 bases at V and 5 bases at J; junction bases unmatched: 5. Germline V gene sequence: CDR1 LNHDA, CDR2 SQIVND (reference sequence). This CDR3 contains 15 residues. The CDR3 nucleotides are TGTGCCAGTAGTGGCCTAGCGGGGGGGATAGATACGCAGTATTTT. Translation: CASSGLAGGIDTQYF.

V and J are TRBV5-1 and TRBJ2-2; D may be TRBD1 (6 bases). Germline-derived CDR1 and CDR2 are SGHRS and YFSETQ. The CDR3 totals 15 residues. V was pared by 0 bases and J by 3 bases, with 9 bases between. The CDR3 DNA is TGCGCCAGCAGCTTGGGACAGGACCACACCGGGGAGCTGTTTTTT. Encoded protein: CASSLGQDHTGELFF.

This clone was seen once. V is TRBV5-1 and J is TRBJ2-3, with TRBD1 as a possible D gene (6 bases). With 2 bases removed from V and 4 bases from J, the gap between germline ends came to 14 bases. Looked up from germline, CDR1 is SGHRS and CDR2 is YFSETQ. The CDR3 spans 15 residues. The CDR3 bases are TGCGCCAGCAGCTTCCCAGGGGCAGGTGCAGATACGCAGTATTTT. It codes for CASSFPGAGADTQYF.

With respect to this clone: Other DNA variants within this sample encode the same CDR3. The rearrangement joins TRBV24-1 to TRBJ2-3, with TRBD1 matching over 8 bases. The CDR3 spans 15 residues. The germline gives CDR1 KGHDR, CDR2 SFDVKD. The J segment lost 0 bases and the V segment lost 2 bases, leaving 0 bases of the junction unmatched. The CDR3 DNA follows: TGTGCCACCAGTGATTGGACAGGGAGCACAGATACGCAGTATTTT. Protein product: CATSDWTGSTDTQYF.

CDR3 sequence reads: CASSPGPGQGLPEAFF. The CDR3 nucleotides are TGTGCCAGCTCACCCGGGCCCGGACAGGGTCTTCCTGAAGCTTTCTTT. The J gene is TRBJ1-1, the V gene TRBV18; TRBD1 agrees at 8 bases. CDR3 length equals 16 residues. After removal of 3 bases from V and 6 bases from J, the junction contained 12 bases not matched to a gene. Germline lookup yields CDR1 KGHSH and CDR2 LQKENI.

V and J are TRBV12-5 and TRBJ2-1; perhaps D is TRBD1 or TRBD2 (5 bases each). Deletions cut 6 bases from V and 8 bases from J, with 20 bases between. CDR1 is LGHNT and CDR2 is FRNRAP in the germline V gene. This CDR3 spans 15 amino acids. CDR3 sequence reads: CASGAGDPSSHEQFF. As DNA, the CDR3 is TGTGCTAGTGGAGCCGGGGACCCGAGTTCGCATGAGCAGTTCTTC.

This chain joins TRBV7-9 and TRBJ1-4; D is perhaps TRBD1 (5 bases). The CDR3 runs 15 residues. Trimming left V 5 bases short and J 5 bases short, with 15 bases between. Germline V lookup: CDR1 SEHNR, CDR2 FQNEAQ (reference sequence). The CDR3 DNA is TGTGCCAGCAGCCGGACAACCCAAGGAAATGAAAAACTGTTTTTT. Its translation: CASSRTTQGNEKLFF.

The chain joins TRBV7-2 to TRBJ1-6; D possibly corresponds to TRBD1 (6 bases). From germline, CDR1 is SGHTA and CDR2 FQGNSA. Trimming left V 1 base short and J 15 bases short, with 22 bases between. CDR3 length equals 16 residues. The CDR3 is CASSLDGRGRSSVLHF. CDR3 nucleotides: TGTGCCAGCAGCTTAGATGGCAGGGGCCGGTCTTCTGTCCTCCACTTT.

The rearrangement uses TRBV24-1 and TRBJ1-2; no clear D. CDR1 and CDR2 from the germline V gene are KGHDR and SFDVKD. The ends were cut back, 6 bases at V and 4 bases at J, with 8 bases in the middle. The CDR3 loop spans 12 amino acids. This chain's CDR3 is CATSPDGYGYTF. DNA of the CDR3: TGTGCCACCAGTCCGGACGGCTATGGCTACACCTTC.

The genes are TRBV18 and TRBJ2-1; either TRBD1 or TRBD2 may supply D (6 bases each). The CDR3 sequence is 17 residues long. Germline CDR1 reads KGHSH; CDR2 reads LQKENI. The V and J ends lost 6 bases and 6 bases respectively, with 24 bases between them. CDR3 in DNA: TGTGCCAGCTCGAGGGTGGGGGGCGCGCTACTCGGCAATGAGCAGTTCTTC. It codes for CASSRVGGALLGNEQFF.

The chain is built from TRBV7-2 and TRBJ1-2; weak D call: TRBD1 (5 bases). Germline V gene lookup returns CDR1 SGHTA and CDR2 FQGNSA. This CDR3 has 16 amino acids. The V end was cut by 3 bases, the J end by 5 bases, with 19 bases between. Here the CDR3 reads CASSFSSLETAYGYTF. CDR3 bases: TGTGCCAGCAGCTTTAGCTCTTTGGAGACAGCTTATGGCTACACCTTC.

The rearrangement links TRBV6-5 to TRBJ2-2; 10 positions agree with TRBD2. Germline V gives CDR1 MNHEY, CDR2 SVGAGI. The CDR3 runs to 15 residues. Unmatched junction bases numbered 2, after V lost 1 base and J lost 6 bases. In DNA form, the CDR3 reads TGTGCCAGCAGTTACTGGGGGACTAGCGCCGGGGAGCTGTTTTTT. Translating gives CASSYWGTSAGELFF.

This clone was seen just once. The chain carries TRBV7-2 and TRBJ2-2, with D uncertain. CDR1 and CDR2 from the germline V gene are SGHTA and FQGNSA. The CDR3 spans 14 residues. V lost 4 bases to trimming and J lost 5 bases, with 11 bases between them. The CDR3 reads CASSSETLTGELFF. CDR3 in DNA: TGTGCCAGCAGCTCCGAAACGTTGACCGGGGAGCTGTTTTTT. The full variable domain, with the rest looked up from reference TRBV7-2 and TRBJ2-2, is GAGVSQSPSNKVTEKGKDVELRCDPISGHTALYWYRQSLGQGLEFLIYFQGNSAPDKSGLPSDRFSAERTGGSVSTLTIQRTQQEDSAVYLCASSSETLTGELFFGEGSRLTVL.

The V call is TRBV20-1, the J call TRBJ2-7; D is undetermined. This CDR3 has 11 amino acids. The V and J ends lost 5 bases and 4 bases respectively, with 9 bases between them. CDR1 is DFQATT and CDR2 is SNEGSKA in the germline V gene (reference sequence). The CDR3 protein is CSASSQYEQYF. Written as DNA, the CDR3 is TGCAGTGCTTCGTCCCAATACGAGCAGTACTTC.

There are a few counts of this clone. The V gene is TRBV10-3, the J gene TRBJ1-5; weak D call: TRBD1 (5 bases). Trimming took 6 bases from V and 4 from J, leaving 13 bases between them. Germline V gives CDR1 ENHRY, CDR2 SYGVKD. The CDR3 runs 14 residues. CDR3 region: CAIRGVGRNQPQHF. CDR3 bases: TGTGCCATCAGGGGGGTCGGTCGTAATCAGCCCCAGCATTTT.

The chain links TRBV3-1 (or the pseudogene TRBV3-2) to TRBJ1-4; maybe TRBD1 (5 bases). The V gene's germline CDR1 is LGHDT and CDR2 YNNKEL (reference sequence). This CDR3 is built from 15 residues. The germline V and J ends were trimmed by 1 base and 8 bases, with 14 bases remaining between them. This CDR3 reads CASSQGGTWREKLFF. The CDR3 region has the DNA TGTGCCAGCAGCCAAGGGGGGACCTGGCGGGAAAAACTGTTTTTT.

The chain joins TRBV21-1 to TRBJ1-1. TRBV21-1 is assigned pseudogene status. The CDR3 runs to 12 residues. CDR3 in amino acids: CATGLLNTEAFF. The CDR3 region has the DNA TGTGCCACGGGTCTACTGAACACTGAAGCTTTCTTT.

The chain joins TRBV9 to TRBJ2-1; D possibly corresponds to TRBD2 (7 bases). CDR1 and CDR2 (germline): SGDLS, YYNGEE. This CDR3 has 15 residues. Trimming cost V 3 bases and J 2 bases, with 12 bases left between them. CDR3 region: CASSAPGGPYNEQFF. The CDR3 nucleotides read TGTGCCAGCAGCGCCCCGGGGGGCCCCTACAATGAGCAGTTCTTC.

V gene TRBV25-1 combines with J gene TRBJ2-2, with TRBD2 identical over 12 bases. The V and J ends lost 7 bases and 4 bases, in that order; junction bases with no gene match: 1. Germline CDR1 is MGHDK and CDR2 is SYGVNS. This CDR3 comprises 14 residues. The CDR3 DNA reads as TGTGCCAGCACGACTAGCGGGGGCACCGGGGAGCTGTTTTTT. Amino acids: CASTTSGGTGELFF.

This clone was observed once. The chain joins TRBV18 to TRBJ2-7; D not resolved. Trimming removed 3 bases at V and 5 bases at J, with 11 bases between. The CDR3 is made up of 13 amino acids. The germline gives CDR1 KGHSH, CDR2 LQKENI. As DNA, the CDR3 is TGTGCCAGCTCACCGAGTCAGGACCACGAGCAGTACTTC. As protein: CASSPSQDHEQYF.